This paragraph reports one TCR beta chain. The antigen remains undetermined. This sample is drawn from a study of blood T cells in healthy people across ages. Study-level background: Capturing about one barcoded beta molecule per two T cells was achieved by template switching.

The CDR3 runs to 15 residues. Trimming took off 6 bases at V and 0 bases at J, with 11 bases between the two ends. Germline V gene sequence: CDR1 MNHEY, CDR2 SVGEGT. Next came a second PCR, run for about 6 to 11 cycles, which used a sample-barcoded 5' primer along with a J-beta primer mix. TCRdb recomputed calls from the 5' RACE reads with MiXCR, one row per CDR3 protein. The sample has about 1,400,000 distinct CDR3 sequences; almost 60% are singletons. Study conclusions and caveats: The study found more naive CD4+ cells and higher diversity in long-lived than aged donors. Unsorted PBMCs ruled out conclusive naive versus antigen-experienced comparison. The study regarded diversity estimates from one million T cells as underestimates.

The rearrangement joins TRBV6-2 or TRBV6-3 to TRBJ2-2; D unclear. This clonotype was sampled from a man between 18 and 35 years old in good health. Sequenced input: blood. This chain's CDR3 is CASRRFGPNTGELFF. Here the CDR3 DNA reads TGTGCCAGCAGACGCTTTGGGCCGAACACCGGGGAGCTGTTTTTT.